This T cell receptor beta chain was sequenced during a study of shared clonotypes between healthy human individuals. The study's findings and limits: Relative to memory subsets, naive subsets generally showed larger estimated richness. Among non-shared clonotypes, generation probabilities were lower than among those shared by all four donors.

This CDR3 contains 15 residues. Germline loops: CDR1 SGDLS, CDR2 YYNGEE. V lost 4 bases and J lost 3; bases outside the gene matches: 7. Naive CD8 cells, CD45RO-negative and positively selected for CCR7, excluded terminally differentiated effector memory CD45RA+ cells. About 30,000 T cell genomes, or about 190 ng DNA, went into the sorted-subset replicate PCRs. Assay used: immunoSEQ multiplex PCR; TCRdb lists only in-frame clones, some missing. The sample carries about 2.1 million clones, around 93% recorded once. A word on this clone: The antigen remains unidentified.

This TCR came from a man in his late teens or twenties in good health. Some clones in this sample may be carry-over from other donors' samples. Material for sequencing was naive CD8+ T cells from PBMCs. J is TRBJ2-7 and V is TRBV9, with TRBD1 identical over 10 bases. The CDR3 coding sequence is TGTGCCAGCAGCCCTTTGGGACAGGGGAACTACGAGCAGTACTTC. Translation gives CASSPLGQGNYEQYF. The complete variable domain, with remaining parts taken from reference TRBV9 and TRBJ2-7, reads DSGVTQTPKHLITATGQRVTLRCSPRSGDLSVYWYQQSLDQGLQFLIQYYNGEERAKGNILERFSAQQFPDLHSELNLSSLELGDSALYFCASSPLGQGNYEQYFGPGTRLTVT.